These 32 T cell receptor beta chains originate from one sample sequenced in a study of cytomegalovirus exposure and HLA in healthy donors. The PCR had 60 Vbeta and 13 Jbeta primers. Repertoires were generated with immunoSEQ multiplex PCR, while TCRdb's copy carries only in-frame clones and drops some. This table holds some 160,000 clones, approximately 80% found once. Sequenced input: PBMCs. Every receptor here comes from a male donor in good health and CMV-seropositive.

Only one count was recorded for this clone. The chain links TRBV9 to TRBJ2-7; 8 positions agree with TRBD1. Germline assignment: CDR1 SGDLS and CDR2 YYNGEE. This CDR3 has 14 amino acids. V lost 2 bases to trimming and J lost 6 bases; unmatched junction nucleotides: 7. The CDR3 loop reads CASSVGQGGAEQYF. CDR3 nucleotides: TGTGCCAGCAGCGTCGGACAGGGAGGAGCCGAGCAGTACTTC. Filled out from reference TRBV9 and TRBJ2-7, the complete variable domain reads DSGVTQTPKHLITATGQRVTLRCSPRSGDLSVYWYQQSLDQGLQFLIQYYNGEERAKGNILERFSAQQFPDLHSELNLSSLELGDSALYFCASSVGQGGAEQYFGPGTRLTVT.

The chain employs TRBV29-1 and TRBJ2-1; D possibly corresponds to TRBD2 (6 bases). The V end was cut by 3 bases, the J end by 9 bases, with 15 bases between. Germline V gene sequence: CDR1 SQVTM, CDR2 ANQGSEA. This CDR3 contains 13 residues. This CDR3 is CSVEGSYGGEQFF. DNA of the CDR3: TGCAGCGTTGAGGGTTCGTACGGGGGTGAGCAGTTCTTC.

The V gene is TRBV13, the J gene TRBJ2-1; TRBD2 matches 10 bases. From germline, CDR1 is PRHDT and CDR2 FYEKMQ (reference sequence). The CDR3 is 15 amino acids. V dropped 5 bases and J dropped 4; count of bases not matched to a gene: 5. DNA for the CDR3: TGTGCCAGCAGCCCGGAACTAGCGGGGTACAATGAGCAGTTCTTC. It specifies CASSPELAGYNEQFF. The full variable domain, rest sourced from reference TRBV13 and TRBJ2-1, is AAGVIQSPRHLIKEKRETATLKCYPIPRHDTVYWYQQGPGQDPQFLISFYEKMQSDKGSIPDRFSAQQFSDYHSELNMSSLELGDSALYFCASSPELAGYNEQFFGPGTRLTVL.

The CDR3 DNA is TGTGCCAGCAGTTACTCGGGGGGTTTTAGCTATGGCTACACCTTC. It encodes CASSYSGGFSYGYTF. The rearrangement links TRBV6-5 to TRBJ1-2, with TRBD1 as a possible D gene (5 bases). CDR3 length equals 15 residues. V was pared by 0 bases and J by 4 bases, with 12 bases between. The germline CDR1 and CDR2 sequences are MNHEY and SVGAGI.

The chain combines TRBV6-5 with TRBJ1-5, with D unresolved. CDR3 length: 14 amino acids. V shed 5 bases and J shed 1 base, with 9 bases lying between them. CDR1 MNHEY and CDR2 SVGAGI come from the germline V gene. CDR3 residues: CASSKMGSNQPQHF. Here the CDR3 DNA reads TGTGCCAGCAGTAAGATGGGCAGCAATCAGCCCCAGCATTTT.

CDR3 coding DNA: TGCAGTGCTATGGCTGACTATGGCTACACCTTC. This encodes CSAMADYGYTF. The V and J genes are TRBV20-1 and TRBJ1-2, with D uncertain. There are 11 residues in the CDR3. V gave up 4 bases and J gave up 3 bases, with 6 bases separating them. Per germline, CDR1 DFQATT and CDR2 SNEGSKA (reference sequence).

The chain joins TRBV29-1 to TRBJ1-2, with a tentative D call TRBD1 (6 bases). The length of the CDR3 is 13 residues. Germline assignment: CDR1 SQVTM and CDR2 ANQGSEA. With 2 bases removed from V and 5 bases from J, the gap between germline ends came to 12 bases. CDR3 sequence: CSVESGGRYGYTF. CDR3 sequence (DNA): TGCAGCGTTGAATCTGGGGGCCGATATGGCTACACCTTC.

Written as DNA, the CDR3 is TGTGCCAGCAGCTTAATAGGGACTAGCGGGGACCTTACCGGGGAGCTGTTTTTT. Translated: CASSLIGTSGDLTGELFF. The chain combines TRBV7-3 with TRBJ2-2; 13 bases are a match to TRBD2. This CDR3 has 18 residues. The germline gives CDR1 SGHTA, CDR2 FQGTGA. Losses at the gene ends were 1 base for V and 5 bases for J; bases not matched to a gene: 7.

The V gene is TRBV5-4, the J gene TRBJ2-3; possible D gene TRBD2, 6 bases. The germline V gene has CDR1 SGHNT and CDR2 YYREEE (reference sequence). Trimming removed 4 bases at V and 0 bases at J, with 18 bases between. This CDR3 has 17 amino acids. The CDR3 region has the DNA TGTGCCAGCAGCCTAGATCTAGCGACAGTTAGCACAGATACGCAGTATTTT. As protein: CASSLDLATVSTDTQYF.

The gene calls are TRBV2 and TRBJ2-3, with 9 bases matching TRBD2. This CDR3 region has 13 residues. Per the germline V gene, CDR1 is SNHLY and CDR2 is FYNNEI. The ends lost 9 bases at V and 0 bases at J; junction bases unmatched: 1. The CDR3 DNA reads as TGTGCCAGGGCGGGAGGGAGCACAGATACGCAGTATTTT. Encoded protein: CARAGGSTDTQYF.

The rearrangement links TRBV12-5 to TRBJ1-5, with 8 bases matching TRBD1. This CDR3 contains 15 residues. In germline, CDR1 is LGHNT, CDR2 FRNRAP. J gave up 7 bases and V 6 bases, and 11 bases lay outside the gene matches. CDR3 sequence: CASGLDRGRGQPQHF. As DNA, the CDR3 is TGTGCTAGTGGCCTCGACAGGGGACGAGGGCAGCCCCAGCATTTT.

The chain links TRBV9 to TRBJ2-7; D possibly corresponds to TRBD2 (6 bases). Germline-derived CDR1 and CDR2 are SGDLS and YYNGEE. CDR3 length equals 17 residues. V lost 3 bases, J lost 0 bases, and 19 bases lay in between. The CDR3 nucleotides are TGTGCCAGCAGCGCCGCGGATACGGGAGTAAGCTCCTACGAGCAGTACTTC. Protein product: CASSAADTGVSSYEQYF.

The table lists this clone with a count of one. DNA for the CDR3: TGTGCCAGCAGCGGGGCGGGACGGATCAATGAGCAGTTCTTC. It translates to CASSGAGRINEQFF. This chain joins TRBV9 and TRBJ2-1; D perhaps matches TRBD2 (6 bases). The CDR3 runs to 14 residues. V lost 3 bases to trimming and J lost 6 bases, with 13 bases between them. Germline V gene sequence: CDR1 SGDLS, CDR2 YYNGEE.

The chain recombines TRBV5-4 with TRBJ1-5, with 7 bases matching TRBD1. The CDR3 length is 15 residues. Germline loops: CDR1 SGHNT, CDR2 YYREEE (reference sequence). J lost 6 bases, V lost 4 bases, and 10 bases had no gene match. The CDR3 DNA follows: TGTGCCAGCAGCCCGGAGGGGGCTACGGGTCAGCCCCAGCATTTT. It codes for CASSPEGATGQPQHF.

This clone was seen only once. The chain uses TRBV2 and TRBJ1-2; no definite D call. V was clipped by 7 bases and J by 8 bases, with 8 bases between them. The CDR3 runs to 10 residues. Germline CDR1 reads SNHLY; CDR2 reads FYNNEI. The CDR3, as DNA: TGTGCCAGCACCTCGGGAGGCTACACCTTC. Its protein product is CASTSGGYTF.

The V call is TRBV5-1, the J call TRBJ2-2; 16 bases are a match to TRBD2. The V segment lost 5 bases and the J segment 0 bases; nucleotides outside the gene matches: 13. The CDR3 has 21 amino acids. Germline V gene sequence: CDR1 SGHRS, CDR2 YFSETQ. The CDR3 nucleotides are TGCGCCAGCAGATTCACAAACCCCGGGACTAGCGGGAGGGCGAACACCGGGGAGCTGTTTTTT. Translating it yields CASRFTNPGTSGRANTGELFF.

The genes are TRBV25-1 and TRBJ2-5, with 10 bases aligning to TRBD1. The DNA end is more similar to TRBJ2-7, so the J call may be wrong. Germline V CDR1 and CDR2: MGHDK, SYGVNS. CDR3 length: 13 residues. The CDR3 spells CASRDRGGYEQYF. The CDR3 coding sequence is TGTGCCAGCAGGGACAGGGGGGGTTACGAGCAGTACTTC.

The chain joins TRBV28 to TRBJ1-4, with a possible D match to TRBD1 (6 bases). The CDR3 runs to 15 residues. Germline V CDR1 and CDR2: MDHEN, SYDVKM. Trimming took off 6 bases at V and 8 bases at J, with 19 bases between the two ends. The DNA of the CDR3 is TGTGCCAGCAGCCACGGCCTCCAGGGGAAGGAAAAACTGTTTTTT. Protein: CASSHGLQGKEKLFF.

This clone occurred once. The V and J genes are TRBV9 and TRBJ1-1; D is ambiguous. The V gene's germline CDR1 is SGDLS and CDR2 YYNGEE. V was trimmed by 3 bases and J by 11 bases, leaving 17 bases between them. The CDR3 has 13 residues. DNA of the CDR3: TGTGCCAGCAGCGGAGCGCGGGGTGGGTCTGCTTTCTTT. Amino acid sequence: CASSGARGGSAFF.

The CDR3 DNA reads TGCGCCAGCAAGGTGGAGGACTTGCCGTACAATGAGCAGTTCTTC. Residues: CASKVEDLPYNEQFF. V is TRBV5-1 and J is TRBJ2-1; tentative D call: TRBD2 (5 bases). The germline V and J ends were trimmed by 6 bases and 4 bases, with 17 bases remaining between them. From germline, CDR1 is SGHRS and CDR2 YFSETQ. This CDR3 region has 15 residues.

This clone has only a few counts. The rearrangement joins TRBV6-5 to TRBJ2-1; 7 bases line up with TRBD1. The CDR3 runs to 16 residues. Germline V CDR1 and CDR2: MNHEY, SVGAGI. V was pared by 0 bases and J by 3 bases, with 5 bases of the junction left unmatched. The CDR3 region has the DNA TGTGCCAGCAGTTACTCTTTTTCAGGGGGCTACAATGAGCAGTTCTTC. It encodes CASSYSFSGGYNEQFF.

This chain links TRBV9 with TRBJ2-1; possibly TRBD2 for D (5 bases). V lost 3 bases to trimming and J lost 0 bases, with 10 bases between them. This CDR3 is built from 15 residues. From germline, CDR1 is SGDLS and CDR2 YYNGEE. The CDR3 bases are TGTGCCAGCAGCGAGGAGGCCCTCTCCTACAATGAGCAGTTCTTC. It specifies CASSEEALSYNEQFF.

V gene TRBV19 combines with J gene TRBJ1-2, with D possibly TRBD1 on 5 matching bases. Germline V gene sequence: CDR1 LNHDA, CDR2 SQIVND (reference sequence). Trimming took off 3 bases at V and 5 bases at J, with 13 bases between the two ends. The CDR3 runs to 14 residues. CDR3 in DNA: TGTGCCAGTAGTATGGGGGGGACGGATTATGGCTACACCTTC. The encoded protein is CASSMGGTDYGYTF.

The V call is TRBV5-4, the J call TRBJ2-1; 7 positions agree with TRBD2. The CDR3 is 18 amino acids. Losses at the gene ends were 0 bases for V and 0 bases for J; bases not matched to a gene: 9. Per the germline V gene, CDR1 is SGHNT and CDR2 is YYREEE (reference sequence). The CDR3 is CASSLGGGAQSSYNEQFF. The CDR3 DNA follows: TGTGCCAGCAGCTTGGGGGGGGGAGCTCAGAGCTCCTACAATGAGCAGTTCTTC.

V usage is TRBV6-5 and J usage is TRBJ2-2; 8 bases line up with TRBD1. Trimming took 2 bases from V and 4 from J; bases not matched to a gene: 3. Germline assignment: CDR1 MNHEY and CDR2 SVGAGI. This CDR3 comprises 15 residues. The CDR3 loop reads CASSYQTGGTGELFF. CDR3 bases: TGTGCCAGCAGTTACCAAACAGGGGGCACCGGGGAGCTGTTTTTT.

The chain carries TRBV19 and TRBJ1-2; no clear D gene. There are 12 residues in the CDR3. The germline gives CDR1 LNHDA, CDR2 SQIVND (reference sequence). V was trimmed by 3 bases and J by 4 bases, leaving 6 bases between them. In DNA form, the CDR3 reads TGTGCCAGTAGTATTTCGGGCTATGGCTACACCTTC. Residues: CASSISGYGYTF.

V is TRBV28 and J is TRBJ1-2, with 7 bases fitting TRBD1. V shed 2 bases, J shed 4 bases, and the junction held 1 base outside the gene matches. The CDR3 totals 13 residues. CDR1 and CDR2 from the germline V gene are MDHEN and SYDVKM. The CDR3 loop is CASSLDRAYGYTF. CDR3 nucleotide sequence: TGTGCCAGCAGTTTAGACAGGGCCTATGGCTACACCTTC.

The rearrangement links TRBV5-1 to TRBJ2-5; a possible D gene is TRBD2 (5 bases). Trimming pared 3 bases from V and 2 bases from J, leaving 14 bases between. The CDR3 spans 15 residues. Germline-derived CDR1 and CDR2 are SGHRS and YFSETQ. The CDR3 here is CASSSGRTVQETQYF. Here the CDR3 DNA reads TGCGCCAGCAGCTCCGGAAGGACTGTACAAGAGACCCAGTACTTC.

The V gene is TRBV18, the J gene TRBJ2-7; 15 nucleotides agree with TRBD2. The CDR3 totals 17 residues. Per germline, CDR1 KGHSH and CDR2 LQKENI. V was clipped by 0 bases and J by 0 bases; unmatched bases: 0. This CDR3 is CASSPPGLAGGSYEQYF. The CDR3 DNA sequence: TGTGCCAGCTCACCACCGGGACTAGCGGGAGGCTCCTACGAGCAGTACTTC.

This chain uses TRBV11-2 with TRBJ2-3; D gene ambiguous. Germline V gives CDR1 SGHAT, CDR2 FQNNGV. Trimming removed 4 bases from V and 0 bases from J, with 8 bases in between. The CDR3 consists of 14 residues. The CDR3 nucleotides are TGTGCCAGCAGCTCCCGTACTAGCACAGATACGCAGTATTTT. Its translation: CASSSRTSTDTQYF.

The chain combines TRBV19 with TRBJ2-1; TRBD2 might be the D (6 bases). The CDR3 consists of 14 residues. Germline V gene data show CDR1 as LNHDA and CDR2 as SQIVND (reference sequence). V lost 5 bases and J 2 bases, leaving 10 bases between the germline ends. DNA for the CDR3: TGTGCCAGTAGTGGCCTAGCGCCCTACAATGAGCAGTTCTTC. This sequence encodes CASSGLAPYNEQFF.

The chain is built from TRBV28 and TRBJ2-1; D perhaps matches TRBD1 (5 bases). CDR3 length: 16 amino acids. Trimming shortened V by 8 bases and J by 4 bases, and 21 bases separated the two germline ends. CDR1 MDHEN and CDR2 SYDVKM come from the germline V gene. CDR3 bases: TGTGCCAGCTACCCCTTGGGCAGGGAATCTTACAATGAGCAGTTCTTC. It specifies CASYPLGRESYNEQFF.